This TCR beta chain is from a study of shared clonotypes between healthy human individuals. About this clone: Its antigen is undetermined.

Study-wide findings and caveats: Naive subsets, compared against memory subsets, generally had larger estimated richness values. Clonotype sharing levels among donors were expected to vary with sequencing depth.

Only in-frame clones appear in the TCRdb table, and some are missing; sequencing was by immunoSEQ multiplex PCR. The sample carries over a million clones, 75% to 85% recorded once. All donors were healthy HIV-negative adults lacking recent acute infections or vaccinations. Germline CDR1 reads SEHNR; CDR2 reads FQNEAQ (reference sequence). The V end lost 3 bases, the J end lost 1 base, and 9 bases lay between the germline ends. CDR3 length: 14 residues. The sequenced sample was memory CD4+ T cells from PBMCs. Subset meaning: CD45RA-negative fraction. This chain uses TRBV7-9 with TRBJ1-2, with D maybe TRBD1 (5 bases). This sequence originates from a man between 18 and 29 years old in good health. Some clones in this sample may be carry-over from other donors' samples. This CDR3 reads CASSLGRHNYGYTF. For the CDR3, the DNA is TGTGCCAGCAGCTTGGGACGGCATAACTATGGCTACACCTTC. Drawing the rest from reference TRBV7-9 and TRBJ1-2, the complete variable domain is DTGVSQNPRHKITKRGQNVTFRCDPISEHNRLYWYRQTLGQGPEFLTYFQNEAQLEKSRLLSDRFSAERPKGSFSTLEIQRTEQGDSAMYLCASSLGRHNYGYTFGSGTRLTVV.